This TCR beta chain derives from a study of T cells after yellow fever vaccination. This clonotype has more than one count but fewer than ten. TCRdb itself ran the 5' RACE reads through MiXCR, one entry per CDR3 protein. Of 500,000 to 650,000 distinct CDR3 sequences listed, around an eighth were seen once; the top ten hold more than 13%. The TCR sequence derives from a man aged 25-40 years who received the YFV17D yellow fever vaccine. The starting material was PBMCs, obtained on the day of the yellow fever booster vaccination.

CDR3 DNA: TGTGCCAGCTTCCTTTTAAATGAGCAGTTCTTC. It codes for CASFLLNEQFF. The rearrangement links TRBV27 to TRBJ2-1; D not resolved. V was clipped by 8 bases and J by 7 bases, with 9 bases between them. CDR1 is MNHEY and CDR2 is SMNVEV in the germline V gene (reference sequence). The CDR3 totals 11 residues.